This T cell receptor beta chain appears in the sequencing data of a study of shared clonotypes between healthy human individuals. V lost 1 base to trimming and J lost 5 bases; unmatched junction nucleotides: 11. This CDR3 contains 18 residues. CDR1 is MGHRA, CDR2 YSYEKL, per germline. TCRdb keeps only in-frame clones here, not all; method: immunoSEQ multiplex PCR. Altogether over a million clones are present, more than 60% being singletons, with the ten largest covering about 1.5%. The count of this clone is one. The sample comprised memory CD4+ T cells sorted from blood. Noted subset: CD45RA-negative fraction. This rearrangement joins TRBV4-1 to TRBJ2-3; TRBD2 agrees at 11 bases. This sequence was found in a man aged 18 to 30 in good health. The CDR3: CASSQVVSGGALVDTQYF. CDR3 in DNA: TGCGCCAGCAGCCAAGTGGTTAGCGGGGGGGCTTTGGTAGATACGCAGTATTTT.